The clone carrying this T cell receptor (beta chain) was counted at least ten times. Its target is not known. The data originate from a study of T-cell memory formation after mild COVID-19. Across the study: TCR clusters mostly belonged to single donors. Study-level findings and limits: CD4+ contracting clones lay mainly in CM and EM, CD8+ ones in EMRA. The SARS-CoV-2 specificity of second-wave clones reaching peak at day 37 remained unverified. A subset of responding clones appeared in pre-infection memory, suggesting cross-reactive memory joined.

Trimming cost V 6 bases and J 2 bases; bases outside gene matches: 8. Germline assignment: CDR1 SQVTM and CDR2 ANQGSEA. CDR3 length: 15 residues. TCRdb re-called the 5' RACE reads through MiXCR, storing one row per CDR3 protein. Of roughly 150,000 distinct CDR3 sequences listed, roughly 15% are singletons. The chain is built from TRBV29-1 and TRBJ2-7; 12 bases are shared with TRBD2. This clonotype was obtained from an adult woman who had mild COVID-19 (a few samples of this study predate the infection). Cell type and time point are not known. Sequences were obtained from PBMCs or a T cell subset sorted from them (not recorded which). This CDR3 is CSVSGTSGPTYEQYF. The CDR3 nucleotides read TGCAGCGTCTCCGGGACTAGCGGGCCGACCTACGAGCAGTACTTC.